One TCR beta chain is described in this entry. These data come from a study of HIV-infected children after antiretroviral therapy interruption. Overall study context: Recorded EBV and CMV exposure existed for most children.

Unique molecular identifiers were included in an RNA-based 3' RACE TCR library. MiXCR, run by TCRdb on the 3' RACE reads, gives a single entry per CDR3 protein. The table shows more than 40,000 distinct CDR3 sequences, with around 4.5% occurring only once. Specified treatment: PENTA 11 planned treatment interruption arm or continuous ART arm. Naive CD4+ CD45RA+ CD45RO- T cells were sorted from thawed PBMCs. The source of this sequence is a pool of human donors with HIV. Here the sequenced sample was CD45RA+ CD4+ T cells from PBMCs, pooled from several time points, taken from a donor given antiretroviral therapy, either interrupted or continuous. Subset denoted: naive CD4+ CD45RA+ CD45RO- T cells.

The CDR3 DNA reads TGCAGTGCTAGAGATCCATGGGCAGACAATCAGCCCCAGCATTTT. Amino acid sequence: CSARDPWADNQPQHF. The chain is built from TRBV20-1 and TRBJ1-5, with no clear D. Trimming stripped 0 bases from V and 3 bases from J, with 12 bases between. Germline CDR1 is DFQATT and CDR2 is SNEGSKA (reference sequence). The CDR3 totals 15 residues.